This TCR beta chain came from a study of blood T cell repertoires in COVID-19. The overall study: Material from acute and convalescent COVID-19 was sourced from the United States, Italy and Spain. From T cells, B-cell-depleted T cells, or PBMCs came the material, which was cDNA or gDNA.

The germline CDR1 and CDR2 sequences are MGHRA and YSYEKL. V was pared by 4 bases and J by 0 bases, with 5 bases of the junction left unmatched. This CDR3 region has 17 residues. Source study methods: Quantification of nucleated cells was approximated via reference gene primer amplification. Profiling relied on immunoSEQ multiplex PCR, and the TCRdb table lists in-frame clones only, not all of them. D and trimming were read from the DNA, whereas the V and J calls and clone size are those reported in that table. The sample gives approximately 140,000 clones, over 65% of which show up once; under 2.5% is in the top ten.

Sequenced material: peripheral blood. This TCR was recovered from a man in his 70s with acute or convalescent COVID-19. The chain has TRBV4-1 and TRBJ2-2, with 10 bases aligning to TRBD2. CDR3 in DNA: TGCGCCAGCAGCCCGTTTAGCGGGGGGACGAACACCGGGGAGCTGTTTTTT. Protein product: CASSPFSGGTNTGELFF.